This T cell receptor beta chain was documented in a study of blood T cell repertoires in COVID-19. For the study at large: Spain, Italy and the United States supplied samples that represented acute and convalescent COVID-19. PBMCs, B-cell-depleted T cells, or T cells provided the cDNA or gDNA that made up the material.

The sample holds a few counts of this clone. In the study's own analysis: Scientists estimated how many nucleated cells there were by amplifying reference gene primers. TCRdb keeps only in-frame clones here, not all; method: immunoSEQ multiplex PCR. That table furnishes V, J and clone size, whereas the DNA furnished D and trimming. The sample has around 170,000 clones; nearly 90% are singletons. The TCR comes from a man aged 18 to 29 who had recovered from COVID-19. The sample consisted of peripheral blood.

Here the CDR3 reads CSASTRLAGRETQYF. As DNA, the CDR3 is TGCAGTGCTAGTACGAGACTAGCGGGACGGGAGACCCAGTACTTC. The V and J genes are TRBV20-1 and TRBJ2-5, with 11 bases aligning to TRBD2. Germline V gene lookup returns CDR1 DFQATT and CDR2 SNEGSKA (reference sequence). J gave up 5 bases and V 3 bases, and 8 bases lay outside the gene matches. The CDR3 extends over 15 amino acids.